Listed below are T cell receptor beta chains from one sample, sequenced in a study of T cell responses to AZD1222 COVID-19 vaccine. Libraries were prepared by immunoSEQ multiplex PCR; TCRdb keeps only in-frame clonotypes and omits some of them. The sample has about 66,000 clones, about four fifths seen once. The sample here was peripheral blood, taken on day 0 of MenACWY control vaccination. These receptors originate from an adult in good health. CDR3s include the opening cysteine and the closing phenylalanine or tryptophan.

J gene: TRBJ1-1
V gene: TRBV15
CDR3 length: 12
CDR3 protein: CATSRGRPEAFF

J gene: TRBJ1-5
V gene: TRBV28
CDR3 length: 14
CDR3 protein: CASRGQGGGQPQHF

J gene: TRBJ1-3
V gene: TRBV30
CDR3 length: 15
CDR3 protein: CAWSVSDRRGNTIYF

J gene: TRBJ1-1
V gene: TRBV19
CDR3 length: 15
CDR3 protein: CASRRVGQGSTEAFF

J gene: TRBJ2-4
V gene: TRBV5-6
CDR3 length: 16
CDR3 protein: CASSLEMRRAKNIQYF

J gene: TRBJ2-7
V gene: TRBV27
CDR3 length: 15
CDR3 protein: CASTRTGLQPYEQYF

J gene: TRBJ1-1
V gene: TRBV7-2
CDR3 length: 12
CDR3 protein: CASSFSSHEAFF

J gene: TRBJ1-6
V gene: TRBV6-5
CDR3 length: 14
CDR3 protein: CASNTRAHNSPLHF

J gene: TRBJ1-2
V gene: TRBV6-6
CDR3 length: 16
CDR3 protein: CASSTPQGALGYGYTF

J gene: TRBJ1-5
V gene: TRBV6-1
CDR3 length: 13
CDR3 protein: CASSDRSNQPQHF

J gene: TRBJ1-4
V gene: TRBV9
CDR3 length: 14
CDR3 protein: CASSGGTGFEKLFF

J gene: TRBJ2-7
V gene: TRBV28
CDR3 length: 16
CDR3 protein: CASSLFGVTRHYEQYF

J gene: TRBJ1-4
V gene: TRBV10-2
CDR3 length: 15
CDR3 protein: CASRPGSEPNEKLFF

J gene: TRBJ1-1
V gene: TRBV11-1
CDR3 length: 12
CDR3 protein: CASSFDRRKAFF

J gene: TRBJ1-1
V gene: TRBV29-1
CDR3 length: 13
CDR3 protein: CSVENLGGTEAFF

J gene: TRBJ2-1
V gene: TRBV6-2/TRBV6-3
CDR3 length: 15
CDR3 protein: CASSYRDNSYNEQFF

J gene: TRBJ1-5
V gene: TRBV19
CDR3 length: 13
CDR3 protein: CASSIDGRQPQHF

J gene: TRBJ2-3
V gene: TRBV19
CDR3 length: 14
CDR3 protein: CASSPRTSLDTQYF

J gene: TRBJ1-1
V gene: TRBV2
CDR3 length: 15
CDR3 protein: CASSETRGIQPEAFF

J gene: TRBJ1-3
V gene: TRBV28
CDR3 length: 14
CDR3 protein: CASSRRGFGNTIYF

J gene: TRBJ2-5
V gene: TRBV7-7
CDR3 length: 13
CDR3 protein: CASSLGPSETQYF

J gene: TRBJ1-2
V gene: TRBV6-5
CDR3 length: 13
CDR3 protein: CATSPSGVYGYTF

J gene: TRBJ2-2
V gene: TRBV6-5
CDR3 length: 15
CDR3 protein: CASRTGASVTGELFF

J gene: TRBJ1-1
V gene: TRBV29-1
CDR3 length: 14
CDR3 protein: CSARAAGANTEAFF

J gene: TRBJ1-5
V gene: TRBV6-4
CDR3 length: 13
CDR3 protein: CASSLQGGQPQHF

J gene: TRBJ1-1
V gene: TRBV9
CDR3 length: 14
CDR3 protein: CASSGQQGNTEAFF

J gene: TRBJ2-2
V gene: TRBV7-2
CDR3 length: 16
CDR3 protein: CASSLGPHPSTGELFF

J gene: TRBJ2-7
V gene: TRBV5-6
CDR3 length: 15
CDR3 protein: CASSFLAGGLYEQYF

J gene: TRBJ1-5
V gene: TRBV19
CDR3 length: 15
CDR3 protein: CASSRNWGANQPQHF

J gene: TRBJ1-1
V gene: TRBV9
CDR3 length: 17
CDR3 protein: CASSVGGHENRNTEAFF

J gene: TRBJ1-5
V gene: TRBV7-2
CDR3 length: 14
CDR3 protein: CASSWNREGQPQHF

J gene: TRBJ1-1
V gene: TRBV18
CDR3 length: 15
CDR3 protein: CASSPRGQKNTEAFF

J gene: TRBJ2-7
V gene: TRBV19
CDR3 length: 15
CDR3 protein: CASSIVHGDSYEQYF

J gene: TRBJ1-5
V gene: TRBV19
CDR3 length: 12
CDR3 protein: CASRGGSQPQHF

J gene: TRBJ1-5
V gene: TRBV9
CDR3 length: 13
CDR3 protein: CASSSSPDQPQHF

J gene: TRBJ2-7
V gene: TRBV10-3
CDR3 length: 13
CDR3 protein: CAIKSTDSYEQYF

J gene: TRBJ1-2
V gene: TRBV7-2
CDR3 length: 14
CDR3 protein: CASSRAQGNEGYTF

J gene: TRBJ2-1
V gene: TRBV11-3
CDR3 length: 14
CDR3 protein: CASSLGRGNNEQFF

J gene: TRBJ2-1
V gene: TRBV7-2
CDR3 length: 15
CDR3 protein: CASSGQTKLRNEQFF

J gene: TRBJ2-1
V gene: TRBV7-6
CDR3 length: 15
CDR3 protein: CASSPGPSQRTEQFF

J gene: TRBJ1-1
V gene: TRBV7-9
CDR3 length: 14
CDR3 protein: CASSNAIIGTEAFF

J gene: TRBJ2-2
V gene: TRBV2
CDR3 length: 15
CDR3 protein: CASSSSRQSTGELFF

J gene: TRBJ1-5
V gene: TRBV4-2
CDR3 length: 18
CDR3 protein: CASSHLSGGGDQHQPQHF

J gene: TRBJ2-7
V gene: TRBV29-1
CDR3 length: 13
CDR3 protein: CSVEDSLAYEQYF

J gene: TRBJ2-3
V gene: TRBV5-6
CDR3 length: 16
CDR3 protein: CASSLVFDSRTDTQYF

J gene: TRBJ1-5
V gene: TRBV2
CDR3 length: 13
CDR3 protein: CASSVGQSQPQHF

J gene: TRBJ1-1
V gene: TRBV5-1
CDR3 length: 15
CDR3 protein: CASSLGDDANTEAFF